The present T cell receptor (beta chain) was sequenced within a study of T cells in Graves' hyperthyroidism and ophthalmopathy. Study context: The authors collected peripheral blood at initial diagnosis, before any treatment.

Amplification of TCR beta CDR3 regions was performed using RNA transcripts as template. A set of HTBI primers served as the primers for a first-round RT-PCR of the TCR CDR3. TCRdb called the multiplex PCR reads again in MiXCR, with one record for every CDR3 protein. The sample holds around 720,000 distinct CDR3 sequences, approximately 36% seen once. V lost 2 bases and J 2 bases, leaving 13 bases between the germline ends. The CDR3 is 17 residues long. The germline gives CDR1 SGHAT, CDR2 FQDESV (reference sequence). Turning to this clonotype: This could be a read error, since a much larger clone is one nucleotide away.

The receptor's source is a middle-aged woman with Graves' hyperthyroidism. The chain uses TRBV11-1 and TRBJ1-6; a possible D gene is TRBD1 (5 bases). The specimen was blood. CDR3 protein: CASSLPEQVAYNSPLHF. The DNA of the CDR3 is TGTGCCAGCAGCTTACCTGAACAGGTAGCCTATAATTCACCCCTCCACTTT.